The sequence of this T cell receptor (beta chain) was determined in a study of blood T cell repertoires in COVID-19. Whole-study context: Both acute and convalescent COVID-19 samples were obtained from the United States, Italy and Spain.

In the authors' workflow: Nucleated cell number was recorded as an estimate derived from reference gene primer amplification. TCRdb keeps only in-frame clones here, not all; method: immunoSEQ multiplex PCR. From that table come the V and J calls and clone size; the DNA was used to work out D and trimming. Of 100,000 to 150,000 clones listed, 75% to 85% are singletons. The germline V gene has CDR1 LNHDA and CDR2 SQIVND (reference sequence). V was clipped by 5 bases and J by 1 base, with 17 bases between them. The CDR3 covers 16 residues. The chain is built from TRBV19 and TRBJ1-1; D is possibly TRBD1 (5 bases). Sequencing input: peripheral blood. The origin of this receptor is a man in his forties with active or convalescent COVID-19. As DNA, the CDR3 is TGTGCCAGTAGTCGTCCGGCAGGGATAGGGAACACTGAAGCTTTCTTT. It codes for CASSRPAGIGNTEAFF.